This TCR beta chain derives from a study of cytomegalovirus exposure and HLA in healthy donors. Study-level background: A later analysis reported the same platform for the roughly 120 validation repertoires and the roughly 670 first-cohort repertoires.

TCRdb keeps only in-frame clones here, not all; method: immunoSEQ multiplex PCR. The sample records about 340,000 clones, 75% to 90% being singletons. Study-level findings and limits: Among TCR beta chains, those listed as cytomegalovirus-associated numbered around 180. Despite most TCR sequences being rare, some public TCRs occurred in many donors.

As regards this clone: Its specificity is not known.

Germline values: CDR1 LNHDA, CDR2 SQIVND (reference sequence). V shed 5 bases, J shed 2 bases, and the junction held 1 base outside the gene matches. The CDR3 has 13 amino acids. The sequence came from a young woman in good health and CMV-seronegative. The rearrangement joins TRBV19 to TRBJ1-2; 8 bases are a match to TRBD1. What was sequenced was PBMCs. CDR3 in amino acids: CASSGQGNYGYTF. CDR3 coding DNA: TGTGCCAGTAGTGGACAGGGAAACTATGGCTACACCTTC.